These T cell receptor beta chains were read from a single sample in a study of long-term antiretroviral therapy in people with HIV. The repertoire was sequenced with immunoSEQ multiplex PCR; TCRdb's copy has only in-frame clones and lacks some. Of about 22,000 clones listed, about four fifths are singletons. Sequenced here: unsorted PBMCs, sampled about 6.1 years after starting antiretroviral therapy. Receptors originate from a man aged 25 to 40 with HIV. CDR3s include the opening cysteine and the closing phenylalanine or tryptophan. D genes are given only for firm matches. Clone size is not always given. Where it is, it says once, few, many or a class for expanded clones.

TGCGCCAGCAGCTCGGGGGGGGCCGATGAAAAACTGTTTTTT,CASSSGGADEKLFF,TRBJ1-4,TRBV5-1,.,14,.
TGTGCCAGCAGTTCTCGATTCTATGGCTACACCTTC,CASSSRFYGYTF,TRBJ1-2,TRBV6-5,.,12,.
TGTGCCAGCAGTTTTTACAGGGGTTCTTATGGCTACACCTTC,CASSFYRGSYGYTF,TRBJ1-2,TRBV28,TRBD1,14,.
TGTGCTAGTGGTTCGCAGGGAATCCAGGGGACTGAAGCTTTCTTT,CASGSQGIQGTEAFF,TRBJ1-1,TRBV12-5,.,15,.
TGTGCCAGCACTCTACGGACTTCCTCCGGGGAGCTGTTTTTT,CASTLRTSSGELFF,TRBJ2-2,TRBV11-2,.,14,.
TGTGCCAGCAGCTCCAGGACAGCGAGCCCCACTGAAGCTTTCTTT,CASSSRTASPTEAFF,TRBJ1-1,TRBV5-4,.,15,.
TGCGCCAGCAGCTCGAACAGTGGCTATGGCTACACCTTC,CASSSNSGYGYTF,TRBJ1-2,TRBV5-1,.,13,.
TGTGCCAGCTTTCCATCGAACACCGGGGAGCTGTTTTTT,CASFPSNTGELFF,TRBJ2-2,TRBV6-5,.,13,.
TGTGCCAGCAGTTTATGGGGTAGCGGGGGATCCTACGAGCAGTACTTC,CASSLWGSGGSYEQYF,TRBJ2-7,TRBV28,TRBD2,16,.
TGTGCCAGCAGCAGCAGGGTGAATGAAAAACTGTTTTTT,CASSSRVNEKLFF,TRBJ1-4,TRBV9,.,13,.
TGTGCCAGTAGTGGGGACTTCTACGAGCAGTACTTC,CASSGDFYEQYF,TRBJ2-7,TRBV19,.,12,.
TGTGCCAGCAGTCGTACAGGGTATGGCTACACCTTC,CASSRTGYGYTF,TRBJ1-2,TRBV28,.,12,.
TGTGCCAGCAGCTTAGGTGGGAGGGCAGATACGCAGTATTTT,CASSLGGRADTQYF,TRBJ2-3,TRBV11-2,TRBD2,14,.
TGTGCCAGCAGTGACAGGGCTGGGGCCAACGTCCTGACTTTC,CASSDRAGANVLTF,TRBJ2-6,TRBV6-6,TRBD1,14,.
TGTGCCAGCAGCCCTTTTCAGAACGCAGGGGCAGGACCCACCGGGGAGCTGTTTTTT,CASSPFQNAGAGPTGELFF,TRBJ2-2,TRBV7-9,.,19,once
TGCGCCAGCAGCTTGGCCGGGACAGTGAACACTGAAGCTTTCTTT,CASSLAGTVNTEAFF,TRBJ1-1,TRBV5-1,TRBD1,15,.
TGTGCCAGCAGTATCCAGGACCGCATTAATGAAAAACTGTTTTTT,CASSIQDRINEKLFF,TRBJ1-4,TRBV2,.,15,.
TGTGCCAGCAGCCCCAACCCTTCGGAAGCAGGGAACATTCAGTACTTC,CASSPNPSEAGNIQYF,TRBJ2-4,TRBV9,.,16,.
TGTGCCAGCAGCCAAGAGATGGGCACTGAAGCTTTCTTT,CASSQEMGTEAFF,TRBJ1-1,TRBV4-2,.,13,.
TGTGCCACCAGGAGTATCGGGGCCGGGGAGCTGTTTTTT,CATRSIGAGELFF,TRBJ2-2,TRBV15,.,13,.
TGTGCCAGCAGCTTAGGAGGGACAGCGTCTCAGGGCGGGGAGCTGTTTTTT,CASSLGGTASQGGELFF,TRBJ2-2,TRBV7-2,TRBD1,17,.
TGTGCCAGCAGTGAGAGTGAAGCTTTCTTT,CASSESEAFF,TRBJ1-1,TRBV2,.,10,few
TGTGCCAGCAGCCAGGGACTAGCGGGCGTCGACACCGGGGAGCTGTTTTTT,CASSQGLAGVDTGELFF,TRBJ2-2,TRBV7-8,TRBD2,17,.
TGTGCCAGCAGCTCTGGGACTAGCGGGGCCTACAATGAGCAGTTCTTC,CASSSGTSGAYNEQFF,TRBJ2-1,TRBV5-4,TRBD2,16,.
TGTGCCAGCAGCTTGGTGGGCCAGGGGACCTACAATGAGCAGTTCTTC,CASSLVGQGTYNEQFF,TRBJ2-1,TRBV5-8,.,16,.
TGTGCCAGCACCGGGCAGGGATATGGCTACACCTTC,CASTGQGYGYTF,TRBJ1-2,TRBV7-2,.,12,.
TGTGCCAGCAGTTTCGTATTTGCGACAGGGGGCAAGGACACAGATACGCAGTATTTT,CASSFVFATGGKDTDTQYF,TRBJ2-3,TRBV28,TRBD1,19,.
TGCAGTGCCCCAACACTTGAAGCTTTCTTT,CSAPTLEAFF,TRBJ1-1,TRBV20-1,.,10,.
TGTGCCAGCAGCACCGTACGGGGGCCGAACACCGGGGAGCTGTTTTTT,CASSTVRGPNTGELFF,TRBJ2-2,TRBV21-1,.,16,.
TGTGCCAGCAGTGAGAGACAGGGTCGGAAAGAGACCCAGTACTTC,CASSERQGRKETQYF,TRBJ2-5,TRBV25-1,TRBD1,15,.
TGTGCCAGCAGCATCGGGACAGGGGTCGGCGGGGAGCTGTTTTTT,CASSIGTGVGGELFF,TRBJ2-2,TRBV7-2,TRBD1,15,.
TGTGCCAGCCAAACCCAAGGCGGGGGAGATACGCAGTATTTT,CASQTQGGGDTQYF,TRBJ2-3,TRBV18,TRBD2,14,.
TGTGCCAGCAGCGCCATCCGGGACAGGGAAATCTCTGGGGCCAACGTCCTGACTTTC,CASSAIRDREISGANVLTF,TRBJ2-6,TRBV9,TRBD1,19,.
TGCGCCAGCAGCCTAATCGGGACAGCACAAGAGACCCAGTACTTC,CASSLIGTAQETQYF,TRBJ2-5,TRBV4-1,TRBD1,15,.
TGTGCCAGCAGCCCTCACATTGGCAATGAGCAGTTCTTC,CASSPHIGNEQFF,TRBJ2-1,TRBV11-3,.,13,.
TGCGCCAGCAGCCAAGATTCCCCACTAGCGGGAGGCACAGATACGCAGTATTTT,CASSQDSPLAGGTDTQYF,TRBJ2-3,TRBV4-3,TRBD2,18,.
TGTGCCAGCAGCTCCGGACTAGCGGGAGGGTATAATGAGCAGTTCTTC,CASSSGLAGGYNEQFF,TRBJ2-1,TRBV11-2,TRBD2,16,.
TGTGCAGGAAGGAGCTCCTACAATGAGCAGTTCTTC,CAGRSSYNEQFF,TRBJ2-1,TRBV10-3,.,12,.
TGTGCCAGCAGCCAACTTAACTTAGATGGCTACACCTTC,CASSQLNLDGYTF,TRBJ1-2,TRBV14,.,13,.
TGCGCCAGCAGCGCTGGACAGAACTATAATTCACCCCTCCACTTT,CASSAGQNYNSPLHF,TRBJ1-6,TRBV5-1,.,15,.
TGTGCCAGCTCACCAGGAGATCTCTCTGGAAACACCATATATTTT,CASSPGDLSGNTIYF,TRBJ1-3,TRBV18,.,15,.
TGTGCCAGCAGCTTTTCACCCGGGACTGGTGAAAAACTGTTTTTT,CASSFSPGTGEKLFF,TRBJ1-4,TRBV7-2,.,15,.
TGTGCCAGCAGTGACGGAGGGACTTTTAGCAGCTACGAGCAGTACTTC,CASSDGGTFSSYEQYF,TRBJ2-7,TRBV2,.,16,.
TGTGCCAGCAGTTTTGGGGGGACAGGGCTCTACGAGCAGTACTTC,CASSFGGTGLYEQYF,TRBJ2-7,TRBV28,TRBD1,15,.
TGTGCCAGCAGTGAACAGGGCTCCGAGCAGTACTTC,CASSEQGSEQYF,TRBJ2-7,TRBV25-1,.,12,.
TGTGCCAGCAGCTTAACGGGACTAGCGCCCTACAATGAGCAGTTCTTC,CASSLTGLAPYNEQFF,TRBJ2-1,TRBV7-3,TRBD2,16,.
TGTGCCAGCAGTTTTTCGGGAGGGTACAATGAGCAGTTCTTC,CASSFSGGYNEQFF,TRBJ2-1,TRBV28,TRBD2,14,.
TGTGCCAGCAGCCCCAGCGGGGGGGCAGGAAGGCAAGAGACCCAGTACTTC,CASSPSGGAGRQETQYF,TRBJ2-5,TRBV9,TRBD2,17,once
TGTGCCAGTAGTATTGGTAGCGGGGGTTACAATGAGCAGTTCTTC,CASSIGSGGYNEQFF,TRBJ2-1,TRBV19,TRBD2,15,.
TGTGCCAGCAGTGAATTGAAGGGGGCTAGCACAGATACGCAGTATTTT,CASSELKGASTDTQYF,TRBJ2-3,TRBV6-1,TRBD1,16,few
TGTGCCAGCAGCTTAACCGGGACAGACTATGGCTACACCTTC,CASSLTGTDYGYTF,TRBJ1-2,TRBV7-9,TRBD1,14,few
TGTGCCAGCAGCCCGCGGTTGGGTACTGAAGCTTTCTTT,CASSPRLGTEAFF,TRBJ1-1,TRBV9,.,13,.
TGCGCCAGCAGCCTAAGGACAGGGAGCATCAATGAGCAGTTCTTC,CASSLRTGSINEQFF,TRBJ2-1,TRBV5-1,TRBD1,15,.
TGTGCCAGCAGCTACAGGGGGCTTCGGGACACCGGGGAGCTGTTTTTT,CASSYRGLRDTGELFF,TRBJ2-2,TRBV11-2,TRBD1,16,.
TGTGCCAACTCAGGGACTAGCGGGCCCAATGAGCAGTTCTTC,CANSGTSGPNEQFF,TRBJ2-1,TRBV10-3,TRBD2,14,.
TGTGCCAGCAGCTTCGGCGGGGGAGGGTACGAGCAGTACTTC,CASSFGGGGYEQYF,TRBJ2-7,TRBV5-4,TRBD2,14,.
TGTGCCAGCAGTTTCGGTGGGGGGGCGCGAGGCACAGATACGCAGTATTTT,CASSFGGGARGTDTQYF,TRBJ2-3,TRBV28,.,17,.
TGTGCCAGCAGTTTGTCGCAGAGCAATCAGCCCCAGCATTTT,CASSLSQSNQPQHF,TRBJ1-5,TRBV28,.,14,.
TGTGCCAGCAGCCAAAAACTAGCGGGGTCCTACGAGCAGTACTTC,CASSQKLAGSYEQYF,TRBJ2-7,TRBV4-2,TRBD2,15,.